The next 28 T cell receptor beta chains were all read from a single sample in a study of shared clonotypes between healthy human individuals. TCRdb's copy holds only in-frame clones and misses some; the assay was immunoSEQ multiplex PCR. The sample yields millions of clones, over 85% seen once. Source material: naive CD4+ T cells sorted from blood. The subset denotes: CD45RA+ positively selected. All receptors derive from a man between 18 and 35 years old in good health.

The chain recombines TRBV10-1 with TRBJ2-7; possible D gene TRBD1, 5 bases. CDR3 length equals 18 residues. Germline loops: CDR1 WNHNN, CDR2 SYGVQD (reference sequence). Trimming took off 2 bases at V and 4 bases at J, with 24 bases between the two ends. CDR3 protein: CASSEPHLKTVGAYEQYF. The CDR3 bases are TGCGCCAGCAGTGAGCCCCACCTAAAGACAGTTGGGGCTTACGAGCAGTACTTC.

J is TRBJ2-1 and V is TRBV10-3, with D possibly TRBD2 on 7 matching bases. The CDR3 spans 17 residues. CDR1 is ENHRY and CDR2 is SYGVKD in the germline V gene. The V end was cut by 7 bases, the J end by 0 bases, with 19 bases between. The CDR3 spells CAINGGGAQHSYNEQFF. CDR3 sequence (DNA): TGTGCCATCAACGGAGGGGGGGCCCAACACTCCTACAATGAGCAGTTCTTC.

Points on this clone: Other nucleotide sequences in the sample specify the same CDR3. The CDR3 DNA is TGTGCCAGCAGCTTAGGGGTAGCGGGGGGCCAAGAGACCCAGTACTTC. Its protein is CASSLGVAGGQETQYF. The V gene is TRBV7-9, the J gene TRBJ2-5; 10 bases are shared with TRBD2. The length of the CDR3 is 16 residues. Germline CDR1 and CDR2: SEHNR and FQNEAQ (reference sequence). Trimming removed 1 base from V and 1 base from J; junction bases left unmatched: 3.

The chain employs TRBV19 and TRBJ1-5; a weak D match, TRBD1 (6 bases). Germline V gene sequence: CDR1 LNHDA, CDR2 SQIVND (reference sequence). This CDR3 comprises 12 residues. With 5 bases removed from V and 7 bases from J, the gap between germline ends came to 9 bases. CDR3 region: CASSSGVQPQHF. DNA for the CDR3: TGTGCCAGTAGTTCAGGGGTCCAGCCCCAGCATTTT.

CDR3: CASTTQNDRNEQFF. CDR3 bases: TGCGCCAGCACCACGCAAAACGACAGGAATGAGCAGTTCTTC. The genes are TRBV5-1 and TRBJ2-1; maybe TRBD1 (6 bases). The CDR3 has 14 residues. Trimming shortened V by 6 bases and J by 7 bases, and 17 bases separated the two germline ends. CDR1 and CDR2 from the germline V gene are SGHRS and YFSETQ.

The gene calls are TRBV27 and TRBJ2-1; D uncertain. With 8 bases removed from V and 9 bases from J, the gap between germline ends came to 14 bases. The CDR3 runs to 12 residues. Looked up from germline, CDR1 is MNHEY and CDR2 is SMNVEV (reference sequence). DNA for the CDR3: TGTGCCAGCCGGTCCAGAAGTGGTGAGCAGTTCTTC. Translating gives CASRSRSGEQFF.

The V and J genes are TRBV19 and TRBJ2-7; a possible D gene is TRBD1 (6 bases). This CDR3 has 16 residues. Trimming removed 5 bases at V and 0 bases at J, with 17 bases between. In germline, CDR1 is LNHDA, CDR2 SQIVND (reference sequence). DNA for the CDR3: TGTGCCAGTAGTGGCAGGGGCTCCGAAAACTCCTACGAGCAGTACTTC. Its protein product is CASSGRGSENSYEQYF.

The V and J genes are TRBV19 and TRBJ2-7, with 10 bases fitting TRBD2. From germline, CDR1 is LNHDA and CDR2 SQIVND (reference sequence). Trimming at V came to 4 bases and at J to 2 bases, leaving 5 bases not matched to a gene. The CDR3 is 15 residues long. In DNA form, the CDR3 reads TGTGCCAGTAGTACCGCTAGCGGGGGTACCTACGAGCAGTACTTC. It yields the protein CASSTASGGTYEQYF.

As regards this clone: A much larger clone is a single base away; this may be a read error. Other DNA sequences in this sample translate to the same CDR3. The CDR3 region is CASSLGSGSNQPQHF. CDR3 nucleotide sequence: TGTGCCAGCAGCTTAGGGTCAGGGAGCAATCAGCCCCAGCATTTT. This sequence joins TRBV7-2 and TRBJ1-5; the D gene is possibly TRBD1 (5 bases). In germline, CDR1 is SGHTA, CDR2 FQGNSA. The V gene lost 1 base and the J gene lost 1 base, with 8 bases spanning the gap. The CDR3 is made up of 15 amino acids.

This chain links TRBV6-5 with TRBJ2-3; D possibly matches TRBD1 or TRBD2 (5 bases each). The V gene lost 4 bases and the J gene lost 1 base, with 12 bases spanning the gap. The CDR3 has 15 amino acids. From germline, CDR1 is MNHEY and CDR2 SVGAGI. CDR3 residues: CASSSGLGGTDTQYF. The CDR3 DNA follows: TGTGCCAGCAGTTCAGGGTTGGGGGGCACAGATACGCAGTATTTT.

The rearrangement joins TRBV6-1 to TRBJ2-2; 7 nucleotides agree with TRBD1. The junction had 5 bases not matched to a gene; V was cut back by 7 bases and J by 0 bases. Germline V gene lookup returns CDR1 MNHNS and CDR2 SASEGT. The CDR3 loop spans 15 amino acids. In nucleotides, the CDR3 is TGTGCCAGCACAAGCCAGGGGGCGAACACCGGGGAGCTGTTTTTT. As protein: CASTSQGANTGELFF.

The chain couples TRBV6-1 to TRBJ2-7; D is unresolved. The length of the CDR3 is 11 residues. Trimming removed 10 bases at V and 9 bases at J, with 16 bases between. The germline V gene encodes CDR1 MNHNS and CDR2 SASEGT. Here the CDR3 DNA reads TGTGCCACCATCCGGCTGGGCGGGCAGTACTTC. Amino acid sequence: CATIRLGGQYF.

The V call is TRBV11-2, the J call TRBJ2-6; D possibly corresponds to TRBD2 (5 bases). Germline V gene data show CDR1 as SGHAT and CDR2 as FQNNGV. CDR3 length: 14 amino acids. V dropped 5 bases and J dropped 6 bases, with 11 bases sitting between them. CDR3 in amino acids: CASSPGTAANVLTF. In DNA, the CDR3 is TGTGCCAGCAGCCCGGGAACCGCGGCCAACGTCCTGACTTTC.

The chain recombines TRBV2 with TRBJ2-7, with 10 bases that match TRBD2. The CDR3 covers 13 residues. From germline, CDR1 is SNHLY and CDR2 FYNNEI. CDR3 sequence (DNA): TGTGCAAGCCGTCTAGCGGGAGTGGATGAGCAGTACTTC. This translates into CASRLAGVDEQYF.

The chain has TRBV9 and TRBJ2-7; D is possibly TRBD1 (6 bases). The CDR3 length is 15 residues. Trimming cost V 3 bases and J 3 bases, with 16 bases left between them. Germline loops: CDR1 SGDLS, CDR2 YYNGEE. This chain's CDR3 is CASSAQIGQYYEQYF. CDR3 DNA: TGTGCCAGCAGCGCGCAAATAGGACAGTACTACGAGCAGTACTTC.

This clone was recorded only once. The V and J genes are TRBV14 and TRBJ2-7, with TRBD2 as a possible D gene (5 bases). Germline V gene sequence: CDR1 SGHDN, CDR2 FVKESK. Trimming left V 1 base short and J 0 bases short, with 13 bases between. This CDR3 spans 16 amino acids. CDR3 sequence (DNA): TGTGCCAGCAGCCAAGGGGGAGAACTATCCTCCTACGAGCAGTACTTC. This encodes CASSQGGELSSYEQYF.

V and J are TRBV4-1 and TRBJ1-6, with 7 nucleotides matching TRBD1. Germline CDR1 and CDR2: MGHRA and YSYEKL. This CDR3 has 16 amino acids. The junction had 12 bases not matched to a gene; V was cut back by 4 bases and J by 9 bases. CDR3 in amino acids: CASSPKFTGVVSPLHF. CDR3 DNA sequence: TGCGCCAGCAGCCCAAAATTCACAGGGGTGGTTTCACCCCTCCACTTT.

V usage is TRBV27 and J usage is TRBJ1-4; D not certain. Deletions cut 5 bases from V and 2 bases from J, with 12 bases between. The CDR3 sequence is 15 residues long. Germline values: CDR1 MNHEY, CDR2 SMNVEV (reference sequence). The CDR3 DNA sequence: TGTGCCAGCAGTCCATCGGTGAATACTAATGAAAAACTGTTTTTT. It yields the protein CASSPSVNTNEKLFF.

This chain connects TRBV19 to TRBJ1-1, with D unresolved. V dropped 3 bases and J dropped 1 base, with 12 bases sitting between them. CDR3 size: 15 residues. Germline values: CDR1 LNHDA, CDR2 SQIVND (reference sequence). The CDR3 DNA sequence: TGTGCCAGTAGTATCGCCGGGATCGCGAACACTGAAGCTTTCTTT. It specifies CASSIAGIANTEAFF. The variable domain in full, completed from reference TRBV19 and TRBJ1-1, reads DGGITQSPKYLFRKEGQNVTLSCEQNLNHDAMYWYRQDPGQGLRLIYYSQIVNDFQKGDIAEGYSVSREKKESFPLTVTSAQKNPTAFYLCASSIAGIANTEAFFGQGTRLTVV.

On this clone: This sample includes further DNA sequences coding for the same CDR3. J is TRBJ2-3 and V is TRBV5-1, with D maybe TRBD2 (5 bases). Germline CDR1 reads SGHRS; CDR2 reads YFSETQ. This CDR3 is 15 amino acids long. The V and J ends lost 0 bases and 2 bases respectively, with 10 bases between them. The CDR3 loop is CASSLGGASTDTQYF. Here the CDR3 DNA reads TGCGCCAGCAGCTTGGGGGGAGCATCCACAGATACGCAGTATTTT.

The V call is TRBV25-1, the J call TRBJ1-1, with D uncertain. V dropped 3 bases and J dropped 6 bases, with 11 bases sitting between them. Germline V gene data show CDR1 as MGHDK and CDR2 as SYGVNS. The CDR3 spans 13 residues. Here the CDR3 reads CASSDRMVSEAFF. Here the CDR3 DNA reads TGTGCCAGCAGTGATCGAATGGTGTCTGAAGCTTTCTTT.

For the CDR3, the DNA is TGTGCCAGCACCCCAGAGACTGGTCGTCTCTATGGCTACACCTTC. Its translation is CASTPETGRLYGYTF. The chain has TRBV5-6 and TRBJ1-2, with D unclear. This CDR3 has 15 amino acids. CDR1 and CDR2 from the germline V gene are SGHDT and YYEEEE. With 6 bases removed from V and 4 bases from J, the gap between germline ends came to 19 bases.

The V call is TRBV10-2, the J call TRBJ2-5; no reliable D call. This CDR3 is 14 amino acids long. Trimming removed 5 bases at V and 0 bases at J, with 10 bases between. From germline, CDR1 is WSHSY and CDR2 SAAADI. CDR3 region: CASSLQTNQETQYF. The CDR3, as DNA: TGCGCCAGCAGTCTCCAGACCAACCAAGAGACCCAGTACTTC.

This clone turned up a few times. The CDR3 nucleotides are TGTGCCAGCACCGCGCAGAGGGGTCAGCCCCAGCATTTT. Protein sequence: CASTAQRGQPQHF. The chain employs TRBV27 and TRBJ1-5; D is possibly TRBD1 (5 bases). Germline V gives CDR1 MNHEY, CDR2 SMNVEV (reference sequence). Between the trimmed V and J ends, which lost 7 bases and 6 bases, there was a span of 13 bases. The CDR3 totals 13 residues.

This clone was seen only once. The genes are TRBV13 and TRBJ1-3; tentative D call: TRBD1 (5 bases). The CDR3 runs to 15 residues. Germline V gene sequence: CDR1 PRHDT, CDR2 FYEKMQ (reference sequence). V gave up 1 base and J gave up 2 bases, with 9 bases separating them. The CDR3 sequence: CASSLVSRAGNTIYF. CDR3 DNA: TGTGCCAGCAGCTTAGTAAGCAGGGCTGGAAACACCATATATTTT.

The CDR3 is CASSLSVGFF. CDR3 nucleotide sequence: TGTGCCAGCAGCTTAAGTGTAGGGTTCTTC. The rearrangement joins TRBV7-3 to TRBJ2-1; D ambiguous. Trimming shortened V by 1 base and J by 15 bases, and 7 bases separated the two germline ends. The germline V gene has CDR1 SGHTA and CDR2 FQGTGA. The CDR3 has 10 residues.

The chain combines TRBV7-9 with TRBJ1-1, with TRBD1 matching 7 bases. The CDR3 loop spans 12 amino acids. Germline CDR1 and CDR2: SEHNR and FQNEAQ (reference sequence). The ends lost 3 bases at V and 11 bases at J; junction bases unmatched: 6. The CDR3 nucleotides are TGTGCCAGCAGCTTCGACAGGGAATCTGCTTTCTTT. Protein sequence: CASSFDRESAFF.

V gene TRBV30 combines with J gene TRBJ1-1; no reliable D call. Between the trimmed V and J ends, which lost 2 bases and 1 base, there was a span of 8 bases. Germline CDR1 and CDR2: GTSNPN and SVGIG (reference sequence). The CDR3 extends over 13 amino acids. The CDR3 sequence is CAWSNQKNTEAFF. CDR3 bases: TGTGCCTGGAGTAACCAGAAGAACACTGAAGCTTTCTTT. Complete variable domain (other parts from reference TRBV30 and TRBJ1-1): SQTIHQWPATLVQPVGSPLSLECTVEGTSNPNLYWYRQAAGRGLQLLFYSVGIGQISSEVPQNLSASRPQDRQFILSSKKLLLSDSGFYLCAWSNQKNTEAFFGQGTRLTVV.